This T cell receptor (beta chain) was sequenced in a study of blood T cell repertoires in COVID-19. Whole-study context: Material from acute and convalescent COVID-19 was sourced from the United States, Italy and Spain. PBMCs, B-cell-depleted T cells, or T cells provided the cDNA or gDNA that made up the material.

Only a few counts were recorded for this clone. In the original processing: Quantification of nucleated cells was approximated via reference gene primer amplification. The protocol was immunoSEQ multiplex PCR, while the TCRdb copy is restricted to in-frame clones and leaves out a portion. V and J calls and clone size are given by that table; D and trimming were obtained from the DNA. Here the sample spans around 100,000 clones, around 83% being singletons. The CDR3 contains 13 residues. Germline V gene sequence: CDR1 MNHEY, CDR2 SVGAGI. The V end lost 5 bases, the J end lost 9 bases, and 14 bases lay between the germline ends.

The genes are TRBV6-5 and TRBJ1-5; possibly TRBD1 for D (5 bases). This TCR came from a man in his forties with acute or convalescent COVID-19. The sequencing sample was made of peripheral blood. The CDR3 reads CASSPRAGRPQHF. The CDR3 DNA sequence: TGTGCCAGCAGTCCTCGGGCGGGGCGGCCCCAGCATTTT.